The 26 T cell receptor beta chains listed next were all sequenced from one sample in a study of Ad26.COV2.S vaccination and SARS-CoV-2 variants. The table came from immunoSEQ multiplex PCR; TCRdb's copy has only in-frame clones and leaves some out. The table records about 480,000 clones, roughly 89% of them present only once. Noted treatment: 15 to 20 received Ad26.COV2.S at low or high dose, single or two shots; about 5 received placebo; per-sample allocation not given. Day 63 following the first vaccine or placebo injection was when the samples were taken. The material was peripheral blood, obtained in a trial of Ad26.COV2.S vaccine versus placebo. These receptor sequences come from a person between 18 and 65 years old who received the Ad26.COV2.S COVID-19 vaccine or a placebo.

V usage is TRBV7-2 and J usage is TRBJ1-1, with 7 nucleotides matching TRBD1. After removal of 5 bases from V and 5 bases from J, the junction contained 8 bases not matched to a gene. CDR1 and CDR2 (germline): SGHTA, FQGNSA. The CDR3 totals 14 residues. In nucleotides, the CDR3 is TGTGCCAGCAGCCCGATCCCCAGGGGGACTGAAGCTTTCTTT. This codes for CASSPIPRGTEAFF.

The chain is built from TRBV7-8 and TRBJ1-4, with TRBD1 identical over 8 bases. With 1 base clipped from V and 10 bases from J, the junction kept 11 bases outside the gene matches. The germline gives CDR1 SGHVS, CDR2 FQNEAQ. The CDR3 runs to 16 residues. CDR3 region: CASSLGEVDRAAKLFF. The CDR3, as DNA: TGTGCCAGCAGCTTAGGTGAAGTGGACAGGGCGGCAAAACTGTTTTTT.

The chain recombines TRBV5-6 with TRBJ1-2; possibly TRBD1 for D (6 bases). Looked up from germline, CDR1 is SGHDT and CDR2 is YYEEEE. Between the trimmed V and J ends, which lost 2 bases and 7 bases, there was a span of 12 bases. This CDR3 contains 13 residues. CDR3 sequence reads: CASSLWGRGGYTF. CDR3 sequence (DNA): TGTGCCAGCAGCTTATGGGGGCGCGGTGGCTACACCTTC.

The chain has TRBV27 and TRBJ2-5; D is ambiguous. Germline V gene lookup returns CDR1 MNHEY and CDR2 SMNVEV (reference sequence). This CDR3 has 15 residues. Deletions cut 5 bases from V and 2 bases from J, with 15 bases between. The CDR3 region is CASSPTFAQQETQYF. In DNA form, the CDR3 reads TGTGCCAGCAGTCCCACCTTCGCCCAACAAGAGACCCAGTACTTC.

The rearrangement links TRBV27 to TRBJ2-2, with D maybe TRBD2 (5 bases). Trimming took 3 bases from V and 1 from J, leaving 12 bases between them. From germline, CDR1 is MNHEY and CDR2 SMNVEV (reference sequence). The CDR3 consists of 16 residues. This CDR3 is CASSFVRERNTGELFF. Here the CDR3 DNA reads TGTGCCAGCAGTTTTGTTCGGGAAAGGAACACCGGGGAGCTGTTTTTT.

The V gene is TRBV25-1, the J gene TRBJ1-3, with D uncertain. Per germline, CDR1 MGHDK and CDR2 SYGVNS. V was shortened by 1 base and J by 3 bases, with 1 base between the two germline ends. CDR3 length: 12 residues. CDR3 region: CASSEFGNTIYF. The CDR3 region has the DNA TGTGCCAGCAGTGAATTTGGAAACACCATATATTTT.

This clone was recorded a few times. The chain employs TRBV7-9 and TRBJ2-2; tentatively, D is TRBD1 or TRBD2 (5 bases each). Germline CDR1 reads SEHNR; CDR2 reads FQNEAQ (reference sequence). V was pared by 5 bases and J by 4 bases, with 11 bases between. The CDR3 runs 14 residues. The CDR3 region has the DNA TGTGCCAGCAGCCTGGGACGTCTCACCGGGGAGCTGTTTTTT. This encodes CASSLGRLTGELFF.

V is TRBV19 and J is TRBJ1-5; 7 positions agree with TRBD1. V lost 3 bases, J lost 6 bases, and 11 bases stayed unmatched. The CDR3 spans 16 residues. In germline, CDR1 is LNHDA, CDR2 SQIVND (reference sequence). The CDR3 bases are TGTGCCAGTAGTATGTGGAGGGGGCGCGGCGGTCAGCCCCAGCATTTT. Residues: CASSMWRGRGGQPQHF.

The rearrangement uses TRBV3-1 (or the pseudogene TRBV3-2) and TRBJ2-1; D remains unclear. Trimming cost V 1 base and J 5 bases, with 12 bases left between them. This CDR3 region has 15 residues. Germline V gene sequence: CDR1 LGHDT, CDR2 YNNKEL (reference sequence). The CDR3 spells CASSQGVGGNNEQFF. The CDR3 DNA sequence: TGTGCCAGCAGCCAAGGGGTCGGTGGGAACAATGAGCAGTTCTTC.

In DNA, the CDR3 is TGTGCCAGCAGCGTAGGACTACTTAGTAGCACAGATACGCAGTATTTT. The encoded protein is CASSVGLLSSTDTQYF. This sequence joins TRBV9 and TRBJ2-3; a weak D match, TRBD2 (5 bases). V was shortened by 0 bases and J by 0 bases, with 11 bases between the two germline ends. Germline loops: CDR1 SGDLS, CDR2 YYNGEE. The CDR3 is 16 residues long. Based on the CDR3 plus reference TRBV9 and TRBJ2-3, the full variable domain is DSGVTQTPKHLITATGQRVTLRCSPRSGDLSVYWYQQSLDQGLQFLIQYYNGEERAKGNILERFSAQQFPDLHSELNLSSLELGDSALYFCASSVGLLSSTDTQYFGPGTRLTVL.

The sample holds a few counts of this clone. V is TRBV28 and J is TRBJ1-1; perhaps TRBD1 as D (6 bases). Germline CDR1 is MDHEN and CDR2 is SYDVKM. The CDR3 is made up of 15 amino acids. V lost 5 bases and J lost 0, with 13 bases in between. The CDR3 bases are TGTGCCAGCAGTCCGCCAAACAGGGTGAACACTGAAGCTTTCTTT. It codes for CASSPPNRVNTEAFF.

The chain couples TRBV18 to TRBJ1-5; D is unclear. The CDR3 has 13 residues. Germline CDR1 KGHSH, CDR2 LQKENI. Deletions cut 1 base from V and 5 bases from J, with 6 bases between. The CDR3: CASSPQGDQPQHF. Here the CDR3 DNA reads TGTGCCAGCTCACCACAGGGAGATCAGCCCCAGCATTTT.

The chain recombines TRBV28 with TRBJ2-3; no clear D. There are 16 residues in the CDR3. The germline gives CDR1 MDHEN, CDR2 SYDVKM. With 1 base removed from V and 1 base from J, the gap between germline ends came to 12 bases. CDR3 nucleotides: TGTGCCAGCAGTTTATTTCCGGCTGGAGGCACAGATACGCAGTATTTT. Protein: CASSLFPAGGTDTQYF.

This chain joins TRBV28 and TRBJ2-7, with 12 bases that match TRBD1. With 6 bases clipped from V and 4 bases from J, the junction kept 10 bases outside the gene matches. From germline, CDR1 is MDHEN and CDR2 SYDVKM. The CDR3 is 16 residues long. The CDR3 DNA is TGTGCCAGCAGCCCCGGAGGGACAGGGGGCTTTTACGAGCAGTACTTC. As protein: CASSPGGTGGFYEQYF.

This chain links TRBV29-1 with TRBJ2-7; D not certain. Trimming took off 4 bases at V and 1 base at J, with 11 bases between the two ends. CDR3 size: 13 residues. The V gene's germline CDR1 is SQVTM and CDR2 ANQGSEA. CDR3 loop: CSVGSQRSYEQYF. CDR3 nucleotide sequence: TGCAGCGTTGGGAGCCAGAGATCCTACGAGCAGTACTTC.

The chain carries TRBV19 and TRBJ2-3; D gene ambiguous. Germline CDR1 LNHDA, CDR2 SQIVND (reference sequence). The CDR3 consists of 11 residues. Trimming removed 7 bases at V and 6 bases at J, with 8 bases between. The CDR3 protein is CASTSSDTQYF. The DNA for the CDR3 is TGTGCCAGTACCTCAAGTGATACGCAGTATTTT. The variable domain in full, with the rest retrieved from reference TRBV19 and TRBJ2-3, is DGGITQSPKYLFRKEGQNVTLSCEQNLNHDAMYWYRQDPGQGLRLIYYSQIVNDFQKGDIAEGYSVSREKKESFPLTVTSAQKNPTAFYLCASTSSDTQYFGPGTRLTVL.

The chain joins TRBV5-1 to TRBJ1-3; D may be TRBD1 (5 bases). V lost 4 bases and J 1 base, leaving 24 bases between the germline ends. Per germline, CDR1 SGHRS and CDR2 YFSETQ. CDR3 length equals 19 residues. The DNA of the CDR3 is TGCGCCAGCAGCGTAGAAGGTCCCGGGCAGGGTTTATCTGGAAACACCATATATTTT. Translation gives CASSVEGPGQGLSGNTIYF.

This clone came up once. The chain joins TRBV19 to TRBJ2-1; D is perhaps TRBD1 or TRBD2 (5 bases each). The V gene's germline CDR1 is LNHDA and CDR2 SQIVND (reference sequence). V lost 5 bases, J lost 7 bases, and 9 bases lay in between. The CDR3 has 12 residues. The CDR3 spells CASSLGTNEQFF. The CDR3 coding sequence is TGTGCCAGTAGTCTAGGGACGAATGAGCAGTTCTTC.

The chain employs TRBV6-2 or TRBV6-3 and TRBJ2-3, with 7 bases that match TRBD1. The CDR3 runs 17 residues. Germline V gene sequence: CDR1 MNHEY, CDR2 SVGEGT. V lost 0 bases, J lost 4 bases, and 10 bases stayed unmatched. DNA of the CDR3: TGTGCCAGCAGTTACTCTTTCCGAGGGACAGCGGCAGATACGCAGTATTTT. Amino acids: CASSYSFRGTAADTQYF.

The chain joins TRBV10-3 to TRBJ2-7; no firm D call. The CDR3 is made up of 13 amino acids. Per germline, CDR1 ENHRY and CDR2 SYGVKD. The V gene lost 6 bases and the J gene lost 3 bases, with 12 bases spanning the gap. The CDR3 region has the DNA TGTGCCATCAGACGGCAACTTAACTACGAGCAGTACTTC. It codes for CAIRRQLNYEQYF.

The chain uses TRBV27 and TRBJ2-3; D is tentatively TRBD1 or TRBD2 (6 bases each). The CDR3 contains 17 residues. The V gene lost 1 base and the J gene lost 4 bases, with 18 bases spanning the gap. The germline gives CDR1 MNHEY, CDR2 SMNVEV (reference sequence). This CDR3 is CASSLWAPTRGADTQYF. The CDR3 nucleotides read TGTGCCAGCAGTTTATGGGCCCCGACGAGGGGGGCAGATACGCAGTATTTT.

This clone was detected only once. The chain combines TRBV6-5 with TRBJ1-2; D remains unclear. The CDR3 has 15 residues. V dropped 2 bases and J dropped 0 bases, with 10 bases sitting between them. From germline, CDR1 is MNHEY and CDR2 SVGAGI. CDR3 DNA: TGTGCCAGCAGTTACGCCATCACCTCTAACTATGGCTACACCTTC. It encodes CASSYAITSNYGYTF.

This chain links TRBV27 with TRBJ1-1; D remains ambiguous. V lost 3 bases and J 2 bases, leaving 13 bases between the germline ends. This CDR3 has 15 amino acids. Germline V CDR1 and CDR2: MNHEY, SMNVEV (reference sequence). The DNA of the CDR3 is TGTGCCAGCAGTTTGTTTAGGCCCATCAACACTGAAGCTTTCTTT. Translated: CASSLFRPINTEAFF.

The V gene is TRBV6-2 or TRBV6-3, the J gene TRBJ1-2; perhaps TRBD1 as D (6 bases). V lost 4 bases and J lost 7, with 16 bases in between. In germline, CDR1 is MNHEY, CDR2 SVGEGT. The CDR3 runs to 14 residues. The chain's CDR3 is CASSFWTQGGGYTF. CDR3 DNA sequence: TGTGCCAGCAGTTTCTGGACCCAAGGGGGTGGCTACACCTTC.

DNA of the CDR3: TGTGCCAGCAACCCTCTCCGAGGCGAGCAGTACTTC. Protein product: CASNPLRGEQYF. The chain uses TRBV7-8 and TRBJ2-7; no clear D gene. This CDR3 is 12 amino acids long. Germline CDR1 SGHVS, CDR2 FQNEAQ. V lost 7 bases and J lost 6, with 13 bases in between.

The chain employs TRBV6-5 and TRBJ2-5; a possible D gene is TRBD1 (6 bases). Germline values: CDR1 MNHEY, CDR2 SVGAGI. V lost 2 bases to trimming and J lost 6 bases, with 19 bases between them. CDR3 length equals 16 residues. CDR3 sequence reads: CASSYVPVRDKQTQYF. The CDR3 nucleotides are TGTGCCAGCAGTTACGTCCCCGTCCGGGACAAGCAGACCCAGTACTTC.